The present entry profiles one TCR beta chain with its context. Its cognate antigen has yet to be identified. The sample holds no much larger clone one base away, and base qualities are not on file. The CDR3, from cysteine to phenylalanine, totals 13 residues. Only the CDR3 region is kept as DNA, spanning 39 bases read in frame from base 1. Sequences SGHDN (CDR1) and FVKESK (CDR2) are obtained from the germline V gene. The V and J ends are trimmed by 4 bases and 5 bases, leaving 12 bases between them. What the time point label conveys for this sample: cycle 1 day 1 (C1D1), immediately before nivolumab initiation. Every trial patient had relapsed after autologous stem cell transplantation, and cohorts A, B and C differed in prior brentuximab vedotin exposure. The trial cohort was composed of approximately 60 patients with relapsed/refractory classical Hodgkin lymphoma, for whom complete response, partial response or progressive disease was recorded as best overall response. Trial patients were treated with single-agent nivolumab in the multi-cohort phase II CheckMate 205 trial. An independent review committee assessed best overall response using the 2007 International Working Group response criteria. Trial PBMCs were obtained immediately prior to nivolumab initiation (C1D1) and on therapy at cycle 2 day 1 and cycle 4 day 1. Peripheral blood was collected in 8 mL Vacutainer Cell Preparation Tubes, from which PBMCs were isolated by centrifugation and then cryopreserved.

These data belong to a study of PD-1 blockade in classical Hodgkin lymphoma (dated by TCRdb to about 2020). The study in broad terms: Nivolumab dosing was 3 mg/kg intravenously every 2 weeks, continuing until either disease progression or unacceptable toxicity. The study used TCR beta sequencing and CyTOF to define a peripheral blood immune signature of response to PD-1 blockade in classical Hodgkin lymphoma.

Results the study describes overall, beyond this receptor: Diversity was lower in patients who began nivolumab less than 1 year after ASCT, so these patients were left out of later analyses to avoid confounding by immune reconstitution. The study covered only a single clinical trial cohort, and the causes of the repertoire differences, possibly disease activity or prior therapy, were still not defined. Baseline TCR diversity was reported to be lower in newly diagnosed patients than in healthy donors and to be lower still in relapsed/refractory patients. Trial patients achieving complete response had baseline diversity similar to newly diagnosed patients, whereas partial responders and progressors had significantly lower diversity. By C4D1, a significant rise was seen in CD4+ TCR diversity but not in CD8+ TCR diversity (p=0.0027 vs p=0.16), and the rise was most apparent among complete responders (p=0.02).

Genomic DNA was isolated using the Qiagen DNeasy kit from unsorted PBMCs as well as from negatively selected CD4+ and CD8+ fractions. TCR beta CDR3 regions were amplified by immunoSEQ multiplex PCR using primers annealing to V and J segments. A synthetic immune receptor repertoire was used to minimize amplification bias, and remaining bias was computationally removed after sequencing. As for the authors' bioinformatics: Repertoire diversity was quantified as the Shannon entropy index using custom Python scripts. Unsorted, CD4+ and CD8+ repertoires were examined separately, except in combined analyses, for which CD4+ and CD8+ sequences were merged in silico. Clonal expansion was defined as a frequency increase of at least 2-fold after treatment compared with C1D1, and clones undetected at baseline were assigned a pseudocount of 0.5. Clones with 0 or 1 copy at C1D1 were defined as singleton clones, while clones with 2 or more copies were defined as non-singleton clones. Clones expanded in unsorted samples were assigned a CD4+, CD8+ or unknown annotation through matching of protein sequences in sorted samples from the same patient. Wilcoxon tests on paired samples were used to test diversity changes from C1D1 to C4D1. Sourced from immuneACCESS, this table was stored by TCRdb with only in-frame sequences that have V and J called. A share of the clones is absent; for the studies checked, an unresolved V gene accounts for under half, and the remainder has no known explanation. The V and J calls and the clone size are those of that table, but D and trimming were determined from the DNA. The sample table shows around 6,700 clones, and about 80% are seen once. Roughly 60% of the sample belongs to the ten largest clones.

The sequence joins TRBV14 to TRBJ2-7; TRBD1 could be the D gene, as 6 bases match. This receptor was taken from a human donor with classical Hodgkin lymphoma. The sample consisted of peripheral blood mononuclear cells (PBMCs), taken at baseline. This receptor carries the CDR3 CASSPLNRDEQYF. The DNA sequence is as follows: TGTGCCAGCAGCCCTCTTAACAGGGACGAGCAGTACTTC.